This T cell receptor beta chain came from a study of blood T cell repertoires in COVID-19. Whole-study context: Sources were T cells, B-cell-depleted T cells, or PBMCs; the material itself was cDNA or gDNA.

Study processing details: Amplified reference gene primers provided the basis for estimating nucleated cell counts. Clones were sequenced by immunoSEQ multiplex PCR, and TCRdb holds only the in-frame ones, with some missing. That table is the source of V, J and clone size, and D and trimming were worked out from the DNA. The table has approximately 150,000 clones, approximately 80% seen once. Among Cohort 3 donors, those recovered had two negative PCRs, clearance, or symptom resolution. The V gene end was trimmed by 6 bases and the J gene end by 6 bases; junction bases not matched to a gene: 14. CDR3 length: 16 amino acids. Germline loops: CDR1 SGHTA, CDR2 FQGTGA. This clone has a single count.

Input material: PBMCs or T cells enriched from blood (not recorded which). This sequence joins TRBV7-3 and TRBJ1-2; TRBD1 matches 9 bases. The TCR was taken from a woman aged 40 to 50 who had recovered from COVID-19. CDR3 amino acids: CASSSTGTGTLDGYTF. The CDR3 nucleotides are TGTGCCAGCAGTTCCACGGGGACAGGGACGTTAGATGGCTACACCTTC.